The T cell receptor beta chain described here comes from a study of blood T cell repertoires in COVID-19. Overall study: Acute and convalescent COVID-19 samples came from the United States, Italy and Spain. Sample material is recorded as cDNA or gDNA derived from T cells, B-cell-depleted T cells, or PBMCs.

This clone was seen a handful of times. Trimming took 1 base from V and 3 from J, leaving 7 bases between them. The CDR3 loop spans 14 amino acids. Germline CDR1 reads SNHLY; CDR2 reads FYNNEI. Per the study methods: Nucleated cell number was recorded as an estimate derived from reference gene primer amplification. Only in-frame clones appear in the TCRdb table, and some are missing; sequencing was by immunoSEQ multiplex PCR. That table supplies the V and J calls and clone size; D and trimming were determined from the DNA. The sample has about 140,000 clones, approximately 86% seen once. This receptor was obtained from a human donor in a cohort sampled during active COVID-19. V gene TRBV2 combines with J gene TRBJ1-5; D ambiguous. Sequenced input: peripheral blood. The CDR3 nucleotides read TGTGCCAGCAGTGAAGGCATCTACAATCAGCCCCAGCATTTT. As protein: CASSEGIYNQPQHF.